This T cell receptor beta chain was observed in a study of vaccination and CD4 T cells after COVID-19 (dated by TCRdb to between 2021 and 2024). Turning to the overall study: Convalescent patients had a positive SARS-CoV-2 result on nasal swab PCR, and of these patients, some 10 had mild disease and one had severe disease. In about 11 COVID-19 convalescent patients and several infection-naive healthy vaccine recipients, the spike-specific CD4+ TCR repertoire before mRNA vaccination was compared with the repertoire after mRNA vaccination. Overlapping spike peptide pools from SARS-CoV-2 and from the common cold coronaviruses HCoV-NL63, HCoV-OC43 and HCoV-229E were used as culture stimuli. Post-vaccine blood samples were taken a median of approximately 70 days after the second vaccine dose, with a range of about 14 to 241 days. Post-COVID blood samples were collected from convalescent patients a median of around 100 days after diagnosis, with a range of about 30 to 180 days. In the convalescent cohort there were six males and four females, among whom were two Hispanic individuals, seven Caucasians, two Asians and one multiracial person. Participants received two doses of either the Pfizer-BioNTech BNT162b2 vaccine (n=8) or the Moderna mRNA-1273 vaccine (n=2). Control cultures received a CEFX viral epitope pool as the positive control, an HIV-1 Nef peptide pool as the negative control, or no peptide.

The treatment or condition label here, explained by the study, means: 10-day PBMC culture with coronavirus spike peptide pools or control peptides (ViraFEST assay). The ViraFEST assay was used in the study, in which antigen-specific T cells were expanded with peptide pools and expanded clonotypes were subsequently identified by TCR sequencing. The convalescent patients' positive SARS-CoV-2 PCR tests fell between March and December 2020, which was before the Alpha, Beta and Delta variants emerged in the United States. Each well held 2 million to 2.5 million PBMCs cultured with roughly 9.2 ug/ml peptide pools in IMDM containing approximately 4.8% human AB serum and 7.5 to 10 IU/ml IL-2. Half of the culture medium was replaced with fresh IL-2-containing medium on days 3 and 7. Once the cells had been in culture for roughly 10 days, the EasySep CD4+ T cell isolation kit was used to isolate CD4+ T cells by negative selection. Ficoll-Paque Plus gradient centrifugation was used to isolate PBMCs from whole blood, and the isolated PBMCs were then either used fresh or cryopreserved at -140C. Triplicate wells were generally used for each culture condition.

On the study overall, not on this receptor specifically: Among the post-vaccine SARS-CoV-2-reactive clones in convalescent patients, a median about 87% showed up only after vaccination, which suggests vaccine-specific priming. Although the median number of SARS-CoV-2-reactive clonotypes went up from roughly 22 after infection to 38 after vaccination, the increase was not significant. In convalescent patients, nearly all vaccine-specific clones (304 of 307) were found to be mono-reactive for SARS-CoV-2 spike rather than cross-reactive with common cold coronaviruses. Only a relatively small number of convalescent patients were included in the study, and early timepoints following natural infection were not analyzed.

Library construction relied on PCR. DNA from cultured CD4+ T cells underwent TCR sequencing with the Oncomine TCR Beta short-read assay at the Johns Hopkins FTIC core. The QIAamp micro DNA kit was used to extract genomic DNA from the cultured CD4+ T cells. The Oncomine TCR Beta libraries from cultured CD4+ T cells were pooled using unique dual indexes and then sequenced on an Illumina iSeq 100. Per the original workflow: Non-productive sequences were removed, and CDR3s not starting with C, not ending with F or W, or shorter than 7 amino acids were discarded. The MANAFEST web application was used to identify antigen-specific clonotypes by comparing peptide-stimulated wells against reference wells and other culture wells. For a clone to be called positive, the clone needed an FDR below 0.05, an odds ratio above 5, and a productive frequency above 0.1% in at least two of three replicate wells. A clonotype was classed as cross-reactive if the clonotype showed significant expansion both in SARS-CoV-2 spike wells and in at least one common cold coronavirus spike condition. Similarity between CDR3 sequences was evaluated in R version 3.6.1 using Levenshtein distances (stringdist) and unrooted phylogenetic trees (ape). In TCRdb, the public reads were trimmed at Q25 with fastp and aligned with MiXCR, with productive beta chains retained. Each CDR3 protein appears once, grouped with its most common genes and DNA. Clone size and V and J calls follow TCRdb, not the original study. The sample yields 3,000 to 4,500 distinct CDR3 sequences; under 50% were counted once. Around 27% of the sample comes from the top ten.

A remark on this clonotype: Its recognized antigen is unknown. Base qualities were left out, and no much larger clone turns up one base away.

Spanning cysteine to phenylalanine, the CDR3 consists of 17 amino acids. The CDR3 DNA has 51 bases and is translated from base 1. The germline V gene specifies LGHNA as CDR1 and YNFKEQ as CDR2. The trim is 0 bases for V and 7 bases for J, with a gap of 21 bases between the germline ends. The TCR originated in a human donor who had recovered from COVID-19. The sequenced material came from CD4+ T cells from blood, cultured in vitro. This chain is built from TRBV4-2 and TRBJ1-2; the D gene cannot be resolved reliably. The DNA is TGTGCCAGCAGCCAAGATCAACTCTCCGGAATATCTGTTGGCTACACCTTC. This translates into CASSQDQLSGISVGYTF.